These 9 T cell receptor beta chains were all obtained from the same sample, sequenced in a study of T cell responses to AZD1222 COVID-19 vaccine. Clones were read by immunoSEQ multiplex PCR, and TCRdb kept only the in-frame ones, dropping some. Of approximately 150,000 clones in the sample, approximately 93% were seen once. This sample comprised peripheral blood, obtained on day 0 of MenACWY control vaccination. These receptor sequences come from an adult in good health.

This clone was counted only a few times. This chain links TRBV6-1 with TRBJ2-1; 10 bases fit TRBD2. V was pared by 1 base and J by 6 bases, with 3 bases of the junction left unmatched. Germline assignment: CDR1 MNHNS and CDR2 SASEGT. CDR3 length equals 15 residues. The CDR3 DNA is TGTGCCAGCAGTGAAGAAGCGGGGGGGCCCAATGAGCAGTTCTTC. As protein: CASSEEAGGPNEQFF.

This chain links TRBV28 with TRBJ2-1; D remains unclear. CDR3 size: 15 residues. Germline V gene sequence: CDR1 MDHEN, CDR2 SYDVKM. The germline V and J ends were trimmed by 2 bases and 0 bases, with 8 bases remaining between them. The CDR3 sequence is CASSLMPSSYNEQFF. CDR3 coding DNA: TGTGCCAGCAGTTTAATGCCGAGCTCCTACAATGAGCAGTTCTTC.

The chain carries TRBV5-1 and TRBJ1-4; 8 bases are shared with TRBD1. The CDR3 consists of 15 residues. J lost 4 bases, V lost 4 bases, and 6 bases had no gene match. Germline CDR1 SGHRS, CDR2 YFSETQ. The CDR3 sequence: CASSTGTGNNEKLFF. In DNA form, the CDR3 reads TGCGCCAGCAGCACGGGGACAGGAAATAATGAAAAACTGTTTTTT.

This sequence joins TRBV10-2 and TRBJ2-3; D is possibly TRBD1 (6 bases). The germline V and J ends were trimmed by 7 bases and 3 bases, with 14 bases remaining between them. Germline loops: CDR1 WSHSY, CDR2 SAAADI. CDR3 length: 14 amino acids. CDR3 sequence (DNA): TGCGCCAGCACGGGCACAGGGAGTACAGATACGCAGTATTTT. It is translated as CASTGTGSTDTQYF.

This clone appeared a single time. The V gene is TRBV11-2, the J gene TRBJ2-1, with 8 positions matching TRBD1. This CDR3 comprises 17 residues. Germline V gives CDR1 SGHAT, CDR2 FQNNGV. The J segment lost 3 bases and the V segment lost 5 bases, leaving 12 bases of the junction unmatched. The CDR3, as DNA: TGTGCCAGCAGCCTAGGGGGGCAGGGGACAGGCTACAATGAGCAGTTCTTC. It codes for CASSLGGQGTGYNEQFF.

The V call is TRBV6-5, the J call TRBJ2-1; TRBD2 matches at 10 bases. The CDR3 is 13 amino acids. The germline gives CDR1 MNHEY, CDR2 SVGAGI. The J segment lost 7 bases and the V segment lost 7 bases, leaving 4 bases of the junction unmatched. CDR3 sequence: CASIPSGGNEQFF. The CDR3 DNA reads as TGTGCCAGCATCCCTAGCGGGGGTAATGAGCAGTTCTTC.

The chain employs TRBV14 and TRBJ1-2; D remains unclear. The CDR3 contains 15 residues. V gave up 1 base and J gave up 3 bases, with 12 bases separating them. The germline gives CDR1 SGHDN, CDR2 FVKESK. The CDR3 DNA reads TGTGCCAGCAGCCAAGCTACAAAGGGCCACTATGGCTACACCTTC. Amino acids: CASSQATKGHYGYTF. Complete variable domain (other parts from reference TRBV14 and TRBJ1-2): EAGVTQFPSHSVIEKGQTVTLRCDPISGHDNLYWYRRVMGKEIKFLLHFVKESKQDESGMPNNRFLAERTGGTYSTLKVQPAELEDSGVYFCASSQATKGHYGYTFGSGTRLTVV.

The chain is built from TRBV13 and TRBJ2-7; unclear D gene. Per germline, CDR1 PRHDT and CDR2 FYEKMQ (reference sequence). The V end was cut by 8 bases, the J end by 0 bases, with 14 bases between. The CDR3 is 14 residues long. In DNA, the CDR3 is TGTGCCAGCTCACCTACACCTCGCTCCTACGAGCAGTACTTC. Its protein product is CASSPTPRSYEQYF.

V and J are TRBV7-2 and TRBJ1-2; TRBD1 matches at 7 bases. In germline, CDR1 is SGHTA, CDR2 FQGNSA. This CDR3 is 14 amino acids long. V lost 7 bases to trimming and J lost 0 bases; unmatched junction nucleotides: 5. CDR3 amino acids: CASTRDRANYGYTF. The CDR3 DNA reads TGTGCCAGCACCAGGGACAGAGCTAACTATGGCTACACCTTC.